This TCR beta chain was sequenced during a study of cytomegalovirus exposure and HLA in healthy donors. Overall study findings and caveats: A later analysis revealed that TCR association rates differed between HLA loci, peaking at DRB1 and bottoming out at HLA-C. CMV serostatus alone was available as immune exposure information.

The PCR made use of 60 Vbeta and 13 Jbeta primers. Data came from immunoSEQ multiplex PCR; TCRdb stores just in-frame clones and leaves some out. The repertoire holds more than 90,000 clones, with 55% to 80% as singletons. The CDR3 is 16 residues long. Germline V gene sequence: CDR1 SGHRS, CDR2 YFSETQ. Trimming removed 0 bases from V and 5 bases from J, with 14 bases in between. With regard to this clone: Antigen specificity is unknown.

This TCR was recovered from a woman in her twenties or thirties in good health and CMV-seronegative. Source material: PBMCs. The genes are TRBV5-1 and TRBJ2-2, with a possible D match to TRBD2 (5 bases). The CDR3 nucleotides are TGCGCCAGCAGCTTGGCTGGAGCGGTAACTACCGGGGAGCTGTTTTTT. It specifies CASSLAGAVTTGELFF.